Below, 19 T cell receptor beta chains from the same sample are listed, as sequenced in a study of cytomegalovirus exposure and HLA in healthy donors. The PCR had 60 Vbeta and 13 Jbeta primers. Assay used: immunoSEQ multiplex PCR; TCRdb lists only in-frame clones, some missing. The data hold around 180,000 clones, with 85% observed a single time. The specimen was PBMCs. The receptor set was obtained from a boy aged 2 to 10 in good health and CMV-seronegative.

The chain joins TRBV29-1 to TRBJ2-3; the match to TRBD2 covers 13 bases. The CDR3 is made up of 14 amino acids. V was pared by 4 bases and J by 4 bases, with 2 bases of the junction left unmatched. Looked up from germline, CDR1 is SQVTM and CDR2 is ANQGSEA. Here the CDR3 DNA reads TGCAGCGTTGGGACTAGCGGGAGTGCAGATACGCAGTATTTT. As protein: CSVGTSGSADTQYF.

The rearrangement joins TRBV10-2 to TRBJ2-7; a possible D gene is TRBD2 (6 bases). Germline V gene data show CDR1 as WSHSY and CDR2 as SAAADI. The V and J ends lost 6 bases and 6 bases respectively, with 18 bases between them. The CDR3 spans 14 residues. In DNA, the CDR3 is TGCGCCAGCAGCCATTCAGGAGGGGCAGGCGAGCAGTACGTC. Translating gives CASSHSGGAGEQYV.

The chain is built from TRBV6-4 and TRBJ2-5; no definite D call. Trimming took 0 bases from V and 1 from J, leaving 3 bases between them. CDR1 is MRHNA, CDR2 SNTAGT, per germline. The CDR3 sequence is 13 residues long. CDR3 protein: CASSDSSQETQYF. CDR3 bases: TGTGCCAGCAGTGACTCGAGCCAAGAGACCCAGTACTTC.

V is TRBV4-2 and J is TRBJ1-1; D unresolved. Germline assignment: CDR1 LGHNA and CDR2 YNFKEQ. With 1 base removed from V and 0 bases from J, the gap between germline ends came to 6 bases. The CDR3 is 14 amino acids. The CDR3 DNA is TGTGCCAGCAGCCAAGTCGAGATGAACACTGAAGCTTTCTTT. Protein product: CASSQVEMNTEAFF.

This chain links TRBV28 with TRBJ2-6; no clear D gene. The CDR3 loop spans 15 amino acids. V was shortened by 2 bases and J by 0 bases, with 5 bases between the two germline ends. CDR1 and CDR2 from the germline V gene are MDHEN and SYDVKM. CDR3 in DNA: TGTGCCAGCAGTTTAAGAGTCTCTGGGGCCAACGTCCTGACTTTC. Protein sequence: CASSLRVSGANVLTF.

The J gene is TRBJ2-1, the V gene TRBV11-2, with 11 positions matching TRBD2. Germline loops: CDR1 SGHAT, CDR2 FQNNGV. CDR3 length: 15 residues. The ends lost 4 bases at V and 8 bases at J; junction bases unmatched: 7. CDR3 loop: CASSSVAGGPYEQFF. In nucleotides, the CDR3 is TGTGCCAGCAGCTCAGTAGCGGGAGGGCCGTATGAGCAGTTCTTC.

The chain uses TRBV7-9 and TRBJ2-7; 13 bases are a match to TRBD2. V shed 10 bases, J shed 3 bases, and the junction held 9 bases outside the gene matches. The CDR3 spans 15 residues. Germline V lookup: CDR1 SEHNR, CDR2 FQNEAQ (reference sequence). CDR3 sequence: CANTSGTSGIYEQYF. CDR3 nucleotide sequence: TGTGCCAACACCTCCGGGACTAGCGGGATCTACGAGCAGTACTTC.

The chain recombines TRBV11-2 with TRBJ1-4; 9 bases fit TRBD1. The CDR3 is made up of 14 amino acids. In germline, CDR1 is SGHAT, CDR2 FQNNGV. The V and J ends lost 5 bases and 7 bases, in that order; junction bases with no gene match: 5. The CDR3 region has the DNA TGTGCCAGCAGCCTCGGGACAGGGACTGAAAAACTGTTTTTT. It translates to CASSLGTGTEKLFF.

The chain carries TRBV14 and TRBJ2-3; D unresolved. V was pared by 6 bases and J by 4 bases, with 11 bases between. Germline-derived CDR1 and CDR2 are SGHDN and FVKESK. There are 13 residues in the CDR3. Written as DNA, the CDR3 is TGTGCCAGCAGGAGGTGGTATTCAGATACGCAGTATTTT. Amino acid sequence: CASRRWYSDTQYF.

The chain carries TRBV4-2 and TRBJ1-4; D call uncertain. The ends were cut back, 0 bases at V and 7 bases at J, with 18 bases in the middle. The length of the CDR3 is 17 residues. Germline values: CDR1 LGHNA, CDR2 YNFKEQ. The CDR3 region has the DNA TGTGCCAGCAGCCAAGATCCTCAGGCTCGCGTCGGTGAAAAACTGTTTTTT. This sequence encodes CASSQDPQARVGEKLFF.

In its sample, this clone was seen once. The chain joins TRBV6-1 to TRBJ1-2, with D unresolved. The ends were cut back, 2 bases at V and 1 base at J, with 17 bases in the middle. The CDR3 sequence is 17 residues long. Germline loops: CDR1 MNHNS, CDR2 SASEGT. The CDR3 here is CASSELDAGSFNYGYTF. DNA of the CDR3: TGTGCCAGCAGTGAATTGGACGCGGGCAGTTTTAACTATGGCTACACCTTC.

The chain combines TRBV5-1 with TRBJ2-7; D is perhaps TRBD1 (6 bases). This CDR3 has 15 residues. Germline loops: CDR1 SGHRS, CDR2 YFSETQ. V was shortened by 4 bases and J by 0 bases, with 14 bases between the two germline ends. CDR3 DNA sequence: TGCGCCAGCAGCCCGGGACACTCTTCCTCCTACGAGCAGTACTTC. Protein: CASSPGHSSSYEQYF.

J is TRBJ2-5 and V is TRBV6-1; 7 positions agree with TRBD2. V lost 1 base and J lost 10; bases outside the gene matches: 9. Germline assignment: CDR1 MNHNS and CDR2 SASEGT. The CDR3 is 14 residues long. This CDR3 reads CASSEENGRTSQYF. The CDR3 DNA reads TGTGCCAGCAGTGAAGAGAACGGGAGGACTAGCCAGTACTTC.

The chain uses TRBV5-1 and TRBJ2-5; TRBD2 agrees at 9 bases. The V segment lost 4 bases and the J segment 1 base; nucleotides outside the gene matches: 2. The germline V gene has CDR1 SGHRS and CDR2 YFSETQ. The CDR3 runs to 14 residues. CDR3 sequence (DNA): TGCGCCAGCAGCCGGGGACTAGCCCAAGAGACCCAGTACTTC. Translation: CASSRGLAQETQYF.

Concerning this clone: Additional DNA sequences in this sample encode the identical CDR3. The chain links TRBV11-2 to TRBJ2-1; 10 nucleotides match TRBD2. Looked up from germline, CDR1 is SGHAT and CDR2 is FQNNGV. V trimming: 1 base; J trimming: 4 bases; junction bases outside the gene matches: 1. The CDR3 loop spans 15 amino acids. Here the CDR3 reads CASSLALAGYNEQFF. DNA for the CDR3: TGTGCCAGCAGCTTAGCACTAGCGGGGTACAATGAGCAGTTCTTC. Full variable domain (missing parts from reference TRBV11-2 and TRBJ2-1): EAGVAQSPRYKIIEKRQSVAFWCNPISGHATLYWYQQILGQGPKLLIQFQNNGVVDDSQLPKDRFSAERLKGVDSTLKIQPAKLEDSAVYLCASSLALAGYNEQFFGPGTRLTVL.

The V call is TRBV6-1, the J call TRBJ2-2; D is possibly TRBD2 (6 bases). CDR1 and CDR2 from the germline V gene are MNHNS and SASEGT. V was cut by 8 bases and J by 5 bases, with 18 bases left in between. The CDR3 runs 15 residues. The CDR3 DNA is TGTGCCAGCTTAATCGTCGGGGGAGGTACCGGGGAGCTGTTTTTT. Translated: CASLIVGGGTGELFF.

This clone was observed a single time. V and J are TRBV7-9 and TRBJ2-2; 9 bases map to TRBD1. Germline V gives CDR1 SEHNR, CDR2 FQNEAQ (reference sequence). The V and J ends lost 5 bases and 4 bases, in that order; junction bases with no gene match: 8. CDR3 size: 16 residues. The CDR3 reads CASSGLSTGGTGELFF. The CDR3 bases are TGTGCCAGCAGCGGACTCTCGACAGGGGGCACCGGGGAGCTGTTTTTT.

Of note for this clone: The junction departs from the called germline gene at one end, perhaps through a read error. The CDR3 is CSSRLTGQGFEKLFF. In nucleotides, the CDR3 is TGTTCCAGCAGGCTTACGGGACAGGGTTTTGAAAAACTGTTTTTT. This sequence joins TRBV7-9 and TRBJ1-4; TRBD1 matches 9 bases. The CDR3 spans 15 residues. Germline loops: CDR1 SEHNR, CDR2 FQNEAQ (reference sequence). Full variable domain (outside the CDR3, taken from reference TRBV7-9 and TRBJ1-4): DTGVSQNPRHKITKRGQNVTFRCDPISEHNRLYWYRQTLGQGPEFLTYFQNEAQLEKSRLLSDRFSAERPKGSFSTLEIQRTEQGDSAMYLCSSRLTGQGFEKLFFGSGTQLSVL.

The genes are TRBV7-3 and TRBJ2-2; 7 positions agree with TRBD2. Germline lookup yields CDR1 SGHTA and CDR2 FQGTGA. V trimming: 4 bases; J trimming: 10 bases; junction bases outside the gene matches: 3. The CDR3 extends over 12 amino acids. CDR3 in amino acids: CASSYSGQELFF. The CDR3 DNA reads as TGTGCCAGCAGCTATAGCGGGCAGGAGCTGTTTTTT.